The rows below give T cell receptor beta chains drawn from one sample of a study of T-cell memory formation after mild COVID-19. Via MiXCR, TCRdb re-called the 5' RACE reads, giving one row per CDR3 protein. The sample includes about 110,000 distinct CDR3 sequences, 15% to 20% seen only once; the top ten take roughly 6%. The sequenced material came from PBMCs or a T cell subset sorted from them (not recorded which). The receptors here all came from a man aged 18 to 30 who had mild COVID-19 (a few samples of this study predate the infection). Cell type and time point are not known. Both conserved end residues are part of each CDR3. D genes are given only for firm matches. Rows give clone size only sometimes, using once, few, many, or a class for an expanded clone.

clone_size: few
d_call: TRBD2
v_call: TRBV10-3
j_call: TRBJ2-3
cdr3_nt: TGTGCCATCAGTGATATAGCGGGGGCGGGAGATACGCAGTATTTT
cdr3_aa: CAISDIAGAGDTQYF

clone_size: few
d_call: .
v_call: TRBV7-2
j_call: TRBJ1-2
cdr3_nt: TGTGCCAGCAGCTTAGCTAACTATGGCTACACCTTC
cdr3_aa: CASSLANYGYTF

clone_size: few
d_call: .
v_call: TRBV30
j_call: TRBJ2-7
cdr3_nt: TGTGCCTGGAGTGAGCCTTGGGAGTACAGAGTCGAGCAGTACTTC
cdr3_aa: CAWSEPWEYRVEQYF

clone_size: few
d_call: TRBD1
v_call: TRBV7-2
j_call: TRBJ1-4
cdr3_nt: TGTGCCAGCAGTCCAGACAGGGGAAATGAAAAACTGTTTTTT
cdr3_aa: CASSPDRGNEKLFF

clone_size: .
d_call: .
v_call: TRBV2
j_call: TRBJ1-1
cdr3_nt: TGTGCCAGCAACCCCGATATGAACACTGAAGCTTTCTTT
cdr3_aa: CASNPDMNTEAFF

clone_size: once
d_call: .
v_call: TRBV3-1
j_call: TRBJ1-1
cdr3_nt: TGTGCCAGCAGCCAAGTGCCGGCTGAAGCTTTCTTT
cdr3_aa: CASSQVPAEAFF

clone_size: .
d_call: .
v_call: TRBV4-3
j_call: TRBJ1-1
cdr3_nt: TGCGCCAGCAGCTCGCACGCTCGACAAACTGAAGCTTTCTTT
cdr3_aa: CASSSHARQTEAFF

clone_size: few
d_call: .
v_call: TRBV12-3/TRBV12-4
j_call: TRBJ2-2
cdr3_nt: TGTGCCCAACGGGGCACCGGGGAGCTGTTTTTT
cdr3_aa: CAQRGTGELFF

clone_size: .
d_call: .
v_call: TRBV5-1
j_call: TRBJ2-2
cdr3_nt: TGCGCCAGCAGCTCCGGGACACCGTATGTCGGGGAGCTGTTTTTT
cdr3_aa: CASSSGTPYVGELFF

clone_size: many
d_call: TRBD2
v_call: TRBV2
j_call: TRBJ2-3
cdr3_nt: TGTGCCAGCCGTAGCGGGGGGGACACAGATACGCAGTATTTT
cdr3_aa: CASRSGGDTDTQYF

clone_size: .
d_call: .
v_call: TRBV15
j_call: TRBJ2-3
cdr3_nt: TGTGCCACCAGCAGAGATCCGAGGTCGGCAGATACGCAGTATTTT
cdr3_aa: CATSRDPRSADTQYF

clone_size: few
d_call: .
v_call: TRBV4-3
j_call: TRBJ1-5
cdr3_nt: TGCGCCAGCAGCCAAGAACCCACAGACTCTCAGCCCCAGCATTTT
cdr3_aa: CASSQEPTDSQPQHF

clone_size: .
d_call: .
v_call: TRBV19
j_call: TRBJ2-1
cdr3_nt: TGTGCCAGTAGTACAGAGGGCCGTGAGCAGTTCTTC
cdr3_aa: CASSTEGREQFF

clone_size: .
d_call: TRBD1
v_call: TRBV24-1
j_call: TRBJ2-1
cdr3_nt: TGTGCCACCAGCCCTGGACAGGGGCTAAATGAGCAGTTCTTC
cdr3_aa: CATSPGQGLNEQFF

clone_size: few
d_call: .
v_call: TRBV20-1
j_call: TRBJ2-7
cdr3_nt: TGCAGTGCTAGTATTCTGGGAATTTGGCAGTACTTC
cdr3_aa: CSASILGIWQYF

clone_size: once
d_call: TRBD2
v_call: TRBV19
j_call: TRBJ2-3
cdr3_nt: TGTGCCAGTAGGGTGACTAGCGGAAGAGATACGCAGTATTTT
cdr3_aa: CASRVTSGRDTQYF

clone_size: few
d_call: .
v_call: TRBV6-5
j_call: TRBJ2-1
cdr3_nt: TGTGCCAGCAGTGGCCGTGAGCAGCTAGCCTACAATGAGCAGTTCTTC
cdr3_aa: CASSGREQLAYNEQFF

clone_size: .
d_call: TRBD1
v_call: TRBV12-3/TRBV12-4
j_call: TRBJ1-6
cdr3_nt: TGTGCCAGCAGTTGGGACAGGGTTTCGACCCTCCACTTT
cdr3_aa: CASSWDRVSTLHF

clone_size: many
d_call: .
v_call: TRBV7-9
j_call: TRBJ2-4
cdr3_nt: TGTGCCAGCAGCTACCCCTCCGGGGGCGGAAACATTCAGTACTTC
cdr3_aa: CASSYPSGGGNIQYF

clone_size: .
d_call: TRBD1
v_call: TRBV29-1
j_call: TRBJ1-5
cdr3_nt: TGCAGCGTTGGGGAGACAGGGGATCAGCCCCAGCATTTT
cdr3_aa: CSVGETGDQPQHF

clone_size: many
d_call: TRBD1
v_call: TRBV7-6
j_call: TRBJ2-2
cdr3_nt: TGTGCCAGCAGCCAAGGGGGCTCGAACACCGGGGAGCTGTTTTTT
cdr3_aa: CASSQGGSNTGELFF

clone_size: few
d_call: TRBD2
v_call: TRBV5-4
j_call: TRBJ2-5
cdr3_nt: TGTGCCAGCAGCGTTAGCGGGGGACGGGAGACCCAGTACTTC
cdr3_aa: CASSVSGGRETQYF

clone_size: .
d_call: .
v_call: TRBV2
j_call: TRBJ2-6
cdr3_nt: TGTGCCAGCAGTGAGGCCAGCCTTGGGGCCAACGTCCTGACTTTC
cdr3_aa: CASSEASLGANVLTF

clone_size: few
d_call: .
v_call: TRBV12-3/TRBV12-4
j_call: TRBJ2-1
cdr3_nt: TGTGCCAGCAACCCTTGGGGGGTAGGGGACGAGCAGTTCTTC
cdr3_aa: CASNPWGVGDEQFF

clone_size: few
d_call: TRBD1
v_call: TRBV25-1
j_call: TRBJ1-4
cdr3_nt: TGTGCCAGCAGTCCCGGGACAGGGGTTTATAATGAAAAACTGTTTTTT
cdr3_aa: CASSPGTGVYNEKLFF

clone_size: .
d_call: TRBD1
v_call: TRBV5-1
j_call: TRBJ1-4
cdr3_nt: TGCGCCAGCAGCTTAAACCCGACAGGGGGTGGCGAAAAACTGTTTTTT
cdr3_aa: CASSLNPTGGGEKLFF

clone_size: .
d_call: .
v_call: TRBV7-2
j_call: TRBJ1-1
cdr3_nt: TGTGCCAGCAGCTTAGCGACAGAAGAAGCTTTCTTT
cdr3_aa: CASSLATEEAFF

clone_size: few
d_call: .
v_call: TRBV3-1
j_call: TRBJ1-2
cdr3_nt: TGTGCCAGCAGCCTCGGGTTGGGGGATGGCTACACCTTC
cdr3_aa: CASSLGLGDGYTF

clone_size: .
d_call: .
v_call: TRBV6-6
j_call: TRBJ2-2
cdr3_nt: TGTGCCAGCAGAATCGACCGGGTTATCGGGGAGCTGTTTTTT
cdr3_aa: CASRIDRVIGELFF

clone_size: .
d_call: TRBD2
v_call: TRBV20-1
j_call: TRBJ2-5
cdr3_nt: TGCAGTGCCGATAGCGGGGGGGCAGTAGAGACCCAGTACTTC
cdr3_aa: CSADSGGAVETQYF

clone_size: few
d_call: .
v_call: TRBV5-1
j_call: TRBJ2-1
cdr3_nt: TGCGCCAGCAGCGCTGACCTGGGCTCCTACAATGAGCAGTTCTTC
cdr3_aa: CASSADLGSYNEQFF

clone_size: .
d_call: TRBD1
v_call: TRBV6-1
j_call: TRBJ2-1
cdr3_nt: TGTGCCAGCAGTGAAGGGACAGGGAAAAGTCGCAATGAGCAGTTCTTC
cdr3_aa: CASSEGTGKSRNEQFF

clone_size: .
d_call: TRBD2
v_call: TRBV9
j_call: TRBJ2-1
cdr3_nt: TGTGCCAGCGGGGGGGACAATGAGCAGTTCTTC
cdr3_aa: CASGGDNEQFF

clone_size: .
d_call: .
v_call: TRBV18
j_call: TRBJ2-1
cdr3_nt: TGTGCCAGCTCACCGCGGCAGGGAGAAGATGAGCAGTTCTTC
cdr3_aa: CASSPRQGEDEQFF

clone_size: few
d_call: .
v_call: TRBV7-2
j_call: TRBJ1-1
cdr3_nt: TGTGCCAGCAGCTTAGATATGAACACTGAAGCTTTCTTT
cdr3_aa: CASSLDMNTEAFF

clone_size: few
d_call: .
v_call: TRBV9
j_call: TRBJ2-1
cdr3_nt: TGTGCCAGCAGCGTTCGGACCGGAGAGCAGTTCTTC
cdr3_aa: CASSVRTGEQFF

clone_size: .
d_call: TRBD1
v_call: TRBV6-6
j_call: TRBJ1-6
cdr3_nt: TGTGCCAGCAGTTTGGGAGACAGGGACTATAATTCACCCCTCCACTTT
cdr3_aa: CASSLGDRDYNSPLHF

clone_size: .
d_call: .
v_call: TRBV21-1
j_call: TRBJ1-5
cdr3_nt: TGTGCCAGGGACAGGTTATCGCCCCAGCATTTT
cdr3_aa: CARDRLSPQHF

clone_size: few
d_call: .
v_call: TRBV18
j_call: TRBJ1-5
cdr3_nt: TGTGCCAGCGCGCTTTTACAGGGTCAAGAGGCCCAGCATTTT
cdr3_aa: CASALLQGQEAQHF

clone_size: .
d_call: .
v_call: TRBV6-2/TRBV6-3
j_call: TRBJ2-1
cdr3_nt: TGTGCCAGCAGTCGTGTTAACAATGAGCAGTTCTTC
cdr3_aa: CASSRVNNEQFF